This T cell receptor (beta chain) is drawn from a study of T cell changes during pregnancy in multiple sclerosis. Germline V CDR1 and CDR2: SGHTA, FQGNSA. V trimming: 5 bases; J trimming: 6 bases; junction bases outside the gene matches: 6. The CDR3 contains 14 residues. The method was immunoSEQ multiplex PCR; TCRdb's version includes in-frame clones alone and lacks a portion of them. This table has about 67,000 clones, around nine tenths appearing once. V and J are TRBV7-2 and TRBJ2-2; 7 positions agree with TRBD2. This specimen was peripheral blood, taken in the first trimester of pregnancy. This receptor was identified in a female donor in good health, enrolled as a control in a pregnancy study. CDR3 nucleotides: TGTGCCAGCAGCACCGGACTAGTTTCCGGGGAGCTGTTTTTT. This translates into CASSTGLVSGELFF.